Reported below is one T cell receptor beta chain. Its antigen is as yet unknown. The entry originates in a study of T cell responses to AZD1222 COVID-19 vaccine. Regarding the study as a whole: Reports say nearly half of spike-specific TCRs go after unmutated variant regions. Dominant CD4 TCR responses targeted spike regions 160-218 and 743-854. Only a handful of individuals given AZD1222 were seropositive at baseline.

V lost 7 bases, J lost 4 bases, and 13 bases lay in between. Germline-derived CDR1 and CDR2 are MDHEN and SYDVKM. The CDR3 runs to 13 residues. TCRdb's table, derived via immunoSEQ multiplex PCR, lists solely in-frame clones and lacks some. This table has about 110,000 clones, around 94% appearing once. The chain uses TRBV28 and TRBJ1-2; D gene unclear. Sequencing used peripheral blood, obtained on day 0 of AZD1222 vaccination. This sequence originates from an adult in good health. The CDR3 DNA follows: TGTGCCAGCAACCTCCAGCCAGCCTATGGCTACACCTTC. Translation: CASNLQPAYGYTF.